One sample yielded the 27 T cell receptor beta chains listed below, sequenced in a study of cytomegalovirus exposure and HLA in healthy donors. The PCR contained 60 Vbeta and 13 Jbeta primers. Assay: immunoSEQ multiplex PCR; the TCRdb copy retains only in-frame clones and omits some. Of more than 95,000 clones listed, around 60% are singletons. Sequencing was carried out using PBMCs. These receptors were taken from a man aged 55-75 years in good health and CMV-seronegative.

The chain carries TRBV19 and TRBJ1-5, with D hard to call. There are 16 residues in the CDR3. V gave up 1 base and J gave up 2 bases, with 12 bases separating them. The germline V gene encodes CDR1 LNHDA and CDR2 SQIVND (reference sequence). CDR3: CASSIGSGVGNQPQHF. Written as DNA, the CDR3 is TGTGCCAGTAGTATAGGTTCCGGGGTTGGCAATCAGCCCCAGCATTTT.

The rearrangement links TRBV11-2 to TRBJ2-3; TRBD2 agrees at 8 bases. CDR1 is SGHAT and CDR2 is FQNNGV in the germline V gene. This CDR3 spans 16 amino acids. The ends lost 5 bases at V and 5 bases at J; junction bases unmatched: 12. In DNA, the CDR3 is TGTGCCAGCAGCCCCCGCCTCGGGGGGGCTCGAGATACGCAGTATTTT. Protein product: CASSPRLGGARDTQYF. Looking up the rest from reference TRBV11-2 and TRBJ2-3 gives the full variable domain: EAGVAQSPRYKIIEKRQSVAFWCNPISGHATLYWYQQILGQGPKLLIQFQNNGVVDDSQLPKDRFSAERLKGVDSTLKIQPAKLEDSAVYLCASSPRLGGARDTQYFGPGTRLTVL.

J is TRBJ1-2 and V is TRBV30; TRBD1 matches at 8 bases. V lost 1 base to trimming and J lost 8 bases; unmatched junction nucleotides: 9. The CDR3 is 14 residues long. Germline CDR1 GTSNPN, CDR2 SVGIG (reference sequence). In DNA form, the CDR3 reads TGTGCCTGGAGTGGCAGGGGGCGGACTAGGGGCTACACCTTC. It codes for CAWSGRGRTRGYTF.

The chain uses TRBV2 and TRBJ2-7; tentatively, D is TRBD2 (5 bases). CDR1 SNHLY and CDR2 FYNNEI come from the germline V gene. The CDR3 runs 12 residues. Trimming pared 8 bases from V and 8 bases from J, leaving 16 bases between. The CDR3, as DNA: TGTGCCAGCGGTTGGGAGCCTCCGAAGCAGTACTTC. Protein sequence: CASGWEPPKQYF.

V gene TRBV28 combines with J gene TRBJ2-5, with D tentatively TRBD2 (6 bases). Trimming removed 1 base at V and 0 bases at J, with 12 bases between. The CDR3 covers 16 residues. In germline, CDR1 is MDHEN, CDR2 SYDVKM. This CDR3 reads CASSLFASEYQETQYF. Written as DNA, the CDR3 is TGTGCCAGCAGTTTATTTGCTAGCGAATACCAAGAGACCCAGTACTTC.

The rearrangement uses TRBV5-1 and TRBJ1-2, with TRBD1 identical over 7 bases. Germline trimming cut 5 bases from V and 2 bases from J; bases unmatched to any gene: 6. The CDR3 has 14 residues. CDR1 SGHRS and CDR2 YFSETQ come from the germline V gene. The CDR3 here is CASSTLQGNYGYTF. CDR3 in DNA: TGCGCCAGCAGTACCCTACAGGGGAACTATGGCTACACCTTC.

This clone came up a few times. For the CDR3, the DNA is TGTGCCAGCCTAGACCTAGCGAGCCAAGAGACCCAGTACTTC. Translation: CASLDLASQETQYF. V is TRBV6-5 and J is TRBJ2-5, with D perhaps matching TRBD2 (6 bases). This CDR3 has 14 residues. V lost 8 bases and J lost 1, with 14 bases in between. CDR1 MNHEY and CDR2 SVGAGI come from the germline V gene.

This chain links TRBV5-1 with TRBJ2-2; 7 bases agree with TRBD1. Per germline, CDR1 SGHRS and CDR2 YFSETQ. The CDR3 consists of 14 residues. After removal of 5 bases from V and 3 bases from J, the junction contained 4 bases not matched to a gene. DNA for the CDR3: TGCGCCAGCAGGGGGACAGTCGACACCGGGGAGCTGTTTTTT. Amino acids: CASRGTVDTGELFF.

This clone has a handful of counts. J is TRBJ1-1 and V is TRBV6-1, with a tentative D call TRBD1 (6 bases). The CDR3 is 11 amino acids. With 8 bases removed from V and 8 bases from J, the gap between germline ends came to 12 bases. Germline CDR1 and CDR2: MNHNS and SASEGT. This CDR3 is CASGLDREAFF. The CDR3 region has the DNA TGTGCCAGCGGACTTGACAGGGAAGCTTTCTTT.

The V call is TRBV5-5, the J call TRBJ2-3; D might be TRBD1 (6 bases). The V end was cut by 0 bases, the J end by 3 bases, with 11 bases between. Per the germline V gene, CDR1 is SGHKS and CDR2 is YYEKEE (reference sequence). There are 15 residues in the CDR3. The CDR3 loop reads CASSLAGALTDTQYF. CDR3 coding DNA: TGTGCCAGCAGCTTGGCAGGGGCTCTAACAGATACGCAGTATTTT.

The chain links TRBV19 to TRBJ2-7; 12 bases match TRBD2. With 7 bases clipped from V and 6 bases from J, the junction kept 4 bases outside the gene matches. In germline, CDR1 is LNHDA, CDR2 SQIVND (reference sequence). This CDR3 region has 13 residues. The CDR3, as DNA: TGTGCCAGTAAACTAGCGGGAGGTGGCGAGCAGTACTTC. Residues: CASKLAGGGEQYF.

In DNA form, the CDR3 reads TGTGCCACTTCTGATACCGGGACAGACCCCTACGAGCAGTACTTC. Residues: CATSDTGTDPYEQYF. The chain carries TRBV28 and TRBJ2-7; TRBD1 matches 7 bases. V shed 10 bases, J shed 2 bases, and the junction held 14 bases outside the gene matches. Germline V gene sequence: CDR1 MDHEN, CDR2 SYDVKM. The CDR3 is 15 residues long. The complete variable domain, with remaining parts taken from reference TRBV28 and TRBJ2-7, reads DVKVTQSSRYLVKRTGEKVFLECVQDMDHENMFWYRQDPGLGLRLIYFSYDVKMKEKGDIPEGYSVSREKKERFSLILESASTNQTSMYLCATSDTGTDPYEQYFGPGTRLTVT.

The chain combines TRBV28 with TRBJ2-5; 9 bases map to TRBD1. The trim removed 5 bases at V and 3 bases at J, leaving 10 bases unmatched. Germline CDR1 is MDHEN and CDR2 is SYDVKM. The CDR3 spans 16 residues. The CDR3 spells CASSTPGQGSEETQYF. The CDR3 bases are TGTGCCAGCAGTACCCCGGGACAGGGTTCGGAAGAGACCCAGTACTTC.

The V and J genes are TRBV25-1 and TRBJ2-1; D uncertain. Trimming stripped 4 bases from V and 8 bases from J, with 12 bases between. The CDR3 contains 13 residues. CDR1 and CDR2 from the germline V gene are MGHDK and SYGVNS. CDR3 nucleotide sequence: TGTGCCAGCAGTGGCAGGCTTAGTGATGAGCAGTTCTTC. It yields the protein CASSGRLSDEQFF. Drawing the rest from reference TRBV25-1 and TRBJ2-1, the complete variable domain is EADIYQTPRYLVIGTGKKITLECSQTMGHDKMYWYQQDPGMELHLIHYSYGVNSTEKGDLSSESTVSRIRTEHFPLTLESARPSHTSQYLCASSGRLSDEQFFGPGTRLTVL.

For the CDR3, the DNA is TGTGCCAGCAGCCTACAAGGACAGGCGGGCGGTGGCTACACCTTC. This codes for CASSLQGQAGGGYTF. This rearrangement joins TRBV7-2 to TRBJ1-2; TRBD1 aligns across 7 bases. With V trimmed by 5 bases and J by 7 bases, 13 bases remained unmatched. Looked up from germline, CDR1 is SGHTA and CDR2 is FQGNSA. This CDR3 spans 15 amino acids.

The chain employs TRBV19 and TRBJ1-1; D gene unclear. The CDR3 has 14 residues. The V gene lost 4 bases and the J gene lost 5 bases, with 14 bases spanning the gap. Per the germline V gene, CDR1 is LNHDA and CDR2 is SQIVND (reference sequence). The CDR3 coding sequence is TGTGCCAGTAGTACCCAGGTGTCTTGGACTGAAGCTTTCTTT. Its translation: CASSTQVSWTEAFF. The whole variable domain, remainder taken from reference TRBV19 and TRBJ1-1, is DGGITQSPKYLFRKEGQNVTLSCEQNLNHDAMYWYRQDPGQGLRLIYYSQIVNDFQKGDIAEGYSVSREKKESFPLTVTSAQKNPTAFYLCASSTQVSWTEAFFGQGTRLTVV.

In this sample, this clone turned up a few times. In DNA, the CDR3 is TGCGCCAGCAGTGGGGGGACTGAGAACTACGAGCAGTACTTC. Amino acids: CASSGGTENYEQYF. The chain employs TRBV10-1 and TRBJ2-7, with TRBD2 as a possible D gene (6 bases). Germline CDR1 is WNHNN and CDR2 is SYGVQD (reference sequence). CDR3 size: 14 residues. Trimming pared 4 bases from V and 3 bases from J, leaving 13 bases between.

The V call is TRBV19, the J call TRBJ1-5; TRBD1 might be the D (5 bases). Germline CDR1 reads LNHDA; CDR2 reads SQIVND (reference sequence). The CDR3 runs to 14 residues. The germline V and J ends were trimmed by 6 bases and 4 bases, with 13 bases remaining between them. The CDR3 DNA reads TGTGCCAGTAGCAACTTAGGGGTTAATCAGCCCCAGCATTTT. This encodes CASSNLGVNQPQHF.

The chain carries TRBV19 and TRBJ2-6; maybe TRBD1 (7 bases). This CDR3 has 15 residues. Trimming pared 9 bases from V and 2 bases from J, leaving 14 bases between. Germline CDR1 and CDR2: LNHDA and SQIVND (reference sequence). CDR3 DNA sequence: TGTGCCAGCAATACAGGGGAGGCTGGGGCCAACGTCCTGACTTTC. This sequence encodes CASNTGEAGANVLTF.

This rearrangement joins TRBV6-5 to TRBJ2-7; possibly TRBD1 for D (5 bases). Germline V gives CDR1 MNHEY, CDR2 SVGAGI. The V end was cut by 6 bases, the J end by 0 bases, with 9 bases between. CDR3 size: 13 residues. CDR3 amino acids: CASRGQSSYEQYF. The CDR3 DNA reads TGTGCCAGCAGAGGACAAAGCTCCTACGAGCAGTACTTC.

This chain uses TRBV11-1 with TRBJ2-5; 13 positions match TRBD2. Per the germline V gene, CDR1 is SGHAT and CDR2 is FQDESV (reference sequence). V lost 6 bases and J lost 6; bases outside the gene matches: 10. The CDR3 is 16 amino acids. The DNA of the CDR3 is TGTGCCAGCAGTCCAACCGGGACTAGCGGGACAAAGACCCAGTACTTC. Translation gives CASSPTGTSGTKTQYF.

The chain recombines TRBV29-1 with TRBJ1-1; 8 bases line up with TRBD1. Germline V lookup: CDR1 SQVTM, CDR2 ANQGSEA. CDR3 length equals 14 residues. Trimming cost V 0 bases and J 1 base; bases outside gene matches: 1. The DNA of the CDR3 is TGCAGCGTTGAAGACAGGGGGCCGAACACTGAAGCTTTCTTT. It specifies CSVEDRGPNTEAFF.

The chain is built from TRBV11-2 and TRBJ2-7, with 10 nucleotides matching TRBD1. Germline-derived CDR1 and CDR2 are SGHAT and FQNNGV. CDR3 size: 16 residues. V lost 2 bases to trimming and J lost 6 bases; unmatched junction nucleotides: 10. CDR3 region: CASSLTPGQGFFEQYF. The CDR3 nucleotides are TGTGCCAGCAGCTTAACGCCGGGACAGGGGTTCTTCGAGCAGTACTTC.

This chain joins TRBV28 and TRBJ1-5; 7 bases are shared with TRBD1. Looked up from germline, CDR1 is MDHEN and CDR2 is SYDVKM. The junction had 3 bases not matched to a gene; V was cut back by 7 bases and J by 6 bases. The CDR3 has 12 residues. This CDR3 is CASNQGGQPQHF. CDR3 in DNA: TGTGCCAGCAATCAGGGGGGTCAGCCCCAGCATTTT.

CDR3 DNA: TGCGCCAGCAGCTTGGGTCGGACTAGCTACGAGCAGTACTTC. It yields the protein CASSLGRTSYEQYF. The chain uses TRBV5-1 and TRBJ2-7, with 7 bases that match TRBD2. Germline V CDR1 and CDR2: SGHRS, YFSETQ. V lost 0 bases and J lost 3; bases outside the gene matches: 3. There are 14 residues in the CDR3.

This clone was seen a few times. V gene TRBV5-6 combines with J gene TRBJ2-7; tentatively, D is TRBD2 (6 bases). Germline V CDR1 and CDR2: SGHDT, YYEEEE. The CDR3 length is 15 residues. Trimming pared 3 bases from V and 2 bases from J, leaving 15 bases between. CDR3 coding DNA: TGTGCCAGCAGCTATTCGGGACTTCTAGCCTACGAGCAGTACTTC. It yields the protein CASSYSGLLAYEQYF.

The chain links TRBV7-9 to TRBJ2-5; D perhaps matches TRBD1 (5 bases). V gave up 3 bases and J gave up 4 bases, with 15 bases separating them. CDR1 and CDR2 (germline): SEHNR, FQNEAQ (reference sequence). The CDR3 sequence is 15 residues long. The CDR3 loop is CASSLRQGGGETQYF. CDR3 DNA sequence: TGTGCCAGCAGCTTGCGGCAGGGTGGTGGAGAGACCCAGTACTTC.